This TCR beta chain was sequenced in a study of blood T cells in healthy people across ages. CDR1 is DFQATT, CDR2 SNEGSKA, per germline (reference sequence). V lost 1 base, J lost 0 bases, and 6 bases stayed unmatched. The CDR3 is 16 residues long. A sample-barcoded 5' primer and a J-beta primer mix were used in a second PCR of roughly 7 to 12 cycles. Each sample yielded at least 3 million CDR3-containing paired-end reads. TCRdb used MiXCR to reprocess the 5' RACE reads, holding one entry per CDR3 protein. The sample includes about 1.6 million distinct CDR3 sequences, about 31% of them seen just once.

The receptor was derived from a woman aged 25 to 45 in good health. The chain uses TRBV20-1 and TRBJ2-4, with 7 bases fitting TRBD1. The specimen sequenced was blood. CDR3 DNA: TGCAGTGCTAGAGTTCAGGGGGAACTAGCCAAAAACATTCAGTACTTC. Its protein product is CSARVQGELAKNIQYF.